This T cell receptor beta chain was documented in a study of T-cell memory formation after mild COVID-19. One entry per CDR3 protein results from TCRdb running MiXCR on the 5' RACE reads. The sample comprises about 170,000 distinct CDR3 sequences, 10% to 15% of which are singletons, and approximately 3.3% rests with the top ten. Per the germline V gene, CDR1 is SGHTA and CDR2 is FQGNSA. The CDR3 runs to 14 residues. Trimming removed 1 base at V and 4 bases at J, with 10 bases between. Sequencing was performed on PBMCs or a T cell subset sorted from them (not recorded which). The chain has TRBV7-2 and TRBJ1-2; D is unclear. This clonotype was obtained from a man between 18 and 29 years old who had mild COVID-19 (a few samples of this study predate the infection). Cell type and time point are not known. In nucleotides, the CDR3 is TGTGCCAGCAGCTTAGTCTCGGGGAGCTATGGCTACACCTTC. This encodes CASSLVSGSYGYTF. Full variable domain (remainder filled in from reference TRBV7-2 and TRBJ1-2): GAGVSQSPSNKVTEKGKDVELRCDPISGHTALYWYRQSLGQGLEFLIYFQGNSAPDKSGLPSDRFSAERTGGSVSTLTIQRTQQEDSAVYLCASSLVSGSYGYTFGSGTRLTVV.